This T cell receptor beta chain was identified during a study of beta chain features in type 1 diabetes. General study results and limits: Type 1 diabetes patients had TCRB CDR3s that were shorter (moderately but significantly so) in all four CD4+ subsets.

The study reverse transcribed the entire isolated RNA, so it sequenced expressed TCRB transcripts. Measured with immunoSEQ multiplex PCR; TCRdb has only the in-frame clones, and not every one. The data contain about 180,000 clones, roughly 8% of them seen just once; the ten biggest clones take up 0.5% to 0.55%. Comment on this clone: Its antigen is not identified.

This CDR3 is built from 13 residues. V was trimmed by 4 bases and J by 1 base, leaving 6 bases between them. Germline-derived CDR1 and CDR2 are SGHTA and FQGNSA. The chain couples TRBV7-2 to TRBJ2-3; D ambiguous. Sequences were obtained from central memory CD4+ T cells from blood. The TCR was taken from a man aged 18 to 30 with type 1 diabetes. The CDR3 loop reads CASSSSGTDTQYF. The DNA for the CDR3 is TGTGCCAGCAGCTCCTCGGGCACAGATACGCAGTATTTT. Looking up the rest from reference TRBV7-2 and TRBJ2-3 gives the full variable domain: GAGVSQSPSNKVTEKGKDVELRCDPISGHTALYWYRQSLGQGLEFLIYFQGNSAPDKSGLPSDRFSAERTGGSVSTLTIQRTQQEDSAVYLCASSSSGTDTQYFGPGTRLTVL.